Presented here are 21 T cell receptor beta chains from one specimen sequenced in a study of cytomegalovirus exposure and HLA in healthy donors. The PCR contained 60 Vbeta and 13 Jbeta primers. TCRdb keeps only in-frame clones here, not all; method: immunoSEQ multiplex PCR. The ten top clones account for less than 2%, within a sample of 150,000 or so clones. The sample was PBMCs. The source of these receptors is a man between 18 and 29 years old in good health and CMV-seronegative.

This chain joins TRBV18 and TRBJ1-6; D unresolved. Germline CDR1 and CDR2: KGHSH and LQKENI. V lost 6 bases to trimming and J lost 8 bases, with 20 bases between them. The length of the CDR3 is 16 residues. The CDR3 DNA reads TGTGCCAGCTCGGAGAACGGTCCAAACTTAGATTCACCCCTCCACTTT. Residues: CASSENGPNLDSPLHF.

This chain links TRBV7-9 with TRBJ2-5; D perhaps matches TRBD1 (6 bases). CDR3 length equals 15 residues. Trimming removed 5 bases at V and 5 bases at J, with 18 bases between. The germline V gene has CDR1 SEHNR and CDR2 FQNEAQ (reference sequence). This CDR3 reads CASSPSVGAGETQYF. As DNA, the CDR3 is TGTGCCAGCAGCCCTTCGGTGGGGGCCGGGGAGACCCAGTACTTC.

As DNA, the CDR3 is TGCAGCGTTCGCGGGCTCTACGAGCAGTACTTC. This sequence encodes CSVRGLYEQYF. The chain couples TRBV29-1 to TRBJ2-5; TRBD2 is a possible D gene (5 bases). The better agreement between TRBJ2-7 and the DNA end casts doubt on the J call. This CDR3 contains 11 residues. Germline CDR1 is SQVTM and CDR2 is ANQGSEA.

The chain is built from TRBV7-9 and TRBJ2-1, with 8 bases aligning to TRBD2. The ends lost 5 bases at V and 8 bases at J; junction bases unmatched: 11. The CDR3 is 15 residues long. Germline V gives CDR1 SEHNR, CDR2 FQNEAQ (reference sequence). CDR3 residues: CASSPSGLGVHEQFF. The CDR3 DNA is TGTGCCAGCAGCCCATCGGGACTAGGAGTACATGAGCAGTTCTTC.

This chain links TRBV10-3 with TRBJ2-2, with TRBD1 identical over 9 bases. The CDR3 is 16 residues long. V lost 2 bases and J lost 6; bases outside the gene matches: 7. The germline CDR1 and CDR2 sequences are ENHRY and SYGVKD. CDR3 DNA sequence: TGTGCCATCAGTGAGGACAGGGGGAAGATCGCCGGGGAGCTGTTTTTT. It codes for CAISEDRGKIAGELFF.

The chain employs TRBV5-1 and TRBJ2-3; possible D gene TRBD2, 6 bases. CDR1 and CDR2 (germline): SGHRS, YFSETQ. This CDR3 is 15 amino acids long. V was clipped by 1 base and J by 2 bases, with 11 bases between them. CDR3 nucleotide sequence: TGCGCCAGCAGCTTGCGGGGGACCTACACAGATACGCAGTATTTT. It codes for CASSLRGTYTDTQYF.

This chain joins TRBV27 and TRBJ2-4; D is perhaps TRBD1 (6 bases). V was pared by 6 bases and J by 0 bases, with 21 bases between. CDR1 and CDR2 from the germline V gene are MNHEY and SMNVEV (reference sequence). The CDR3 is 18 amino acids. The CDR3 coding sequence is TGTGCCAGCAGCCTAATATTGGGGGCGGTTGTAGCCAAAAACATTCAGTACTTC. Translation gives CASSLILGAVVAKNIQYF.

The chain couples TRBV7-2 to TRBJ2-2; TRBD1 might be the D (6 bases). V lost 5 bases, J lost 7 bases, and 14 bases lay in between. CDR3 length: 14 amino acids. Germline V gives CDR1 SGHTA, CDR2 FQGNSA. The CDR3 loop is CASSKDRSNGELFF. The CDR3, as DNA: TGTGCCAGCAGCAAAGACAGGAGTAACGGGGAGCTGTTTTTT.

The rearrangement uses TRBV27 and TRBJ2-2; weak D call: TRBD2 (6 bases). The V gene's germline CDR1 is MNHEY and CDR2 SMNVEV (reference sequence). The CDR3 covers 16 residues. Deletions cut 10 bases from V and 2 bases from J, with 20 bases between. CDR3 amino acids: CAIPSTGLSNTGELFF. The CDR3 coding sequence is TGTGCCATACCCTCGACGGGACTCTCTAACACCGGGGAGCTGTTTTTT.

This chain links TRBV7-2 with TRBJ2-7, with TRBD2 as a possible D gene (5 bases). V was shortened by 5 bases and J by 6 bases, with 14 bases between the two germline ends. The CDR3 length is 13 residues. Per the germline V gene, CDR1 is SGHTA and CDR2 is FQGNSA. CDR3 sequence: CASSPGVQLEQYF. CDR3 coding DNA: TGTGCCAGCAGCCCCGGGGTTCAACTCGAGCAGTACTTC.

The CDR3 DNA reads TGTGCCAGCCGGGGGGGGTATCGTCAGCCCCAGCATTTT. Its protein is CASRGGYRQPQHF. The V gene is TRBV28, the J gene TRBJ1-5, with TRBD1 as a possible D gene (5 bases). This CDR3 comprises 13 residues. The germline gives CDR1 MDHEN, CDR2 SYDVKM. Trimming cost V 8 bases and J 6 bases, with 14 bases left between them. Using reference TRBV28 and TRBJ1-5 for the parts outside the CDR3, the full variable domain is DVKVTQSSRYLVKRTGEKVFLECVQDMDHENMFWYRQDPGLGLRLIYFSYDVKMKEKGDIPEGYSVSREKKERFSLILESASTNQTSMYLCASRGGYRQPQHFGDGTRLSIL.

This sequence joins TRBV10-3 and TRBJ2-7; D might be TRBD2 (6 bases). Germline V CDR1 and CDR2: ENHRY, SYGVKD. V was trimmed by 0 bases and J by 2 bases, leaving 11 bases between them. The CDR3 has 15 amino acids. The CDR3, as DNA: TGTGCCATCAGTGAGTCGCGGGAACGGACCTACGAGCAGTACTTC. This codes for CAISESRERTYEQYF.

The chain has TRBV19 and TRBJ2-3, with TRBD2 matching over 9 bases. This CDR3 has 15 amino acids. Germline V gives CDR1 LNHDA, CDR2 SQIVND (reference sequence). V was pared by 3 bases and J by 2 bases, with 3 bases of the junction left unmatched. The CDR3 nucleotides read TGTGCCAGTAGTATCTCTAGCGGGACCACAGATACGCAGTATTTT. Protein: CASSISSGTTDTQYF.

DNA for the CDR3: TGTGCCAGTTACAACCCCTCAGGGACTGAAGCTTTCTTT. It codes for CASYNPSGTEAFF. The J gene is TRBJ1-1, the V gene TRBV2, with D possibly matching TRBD1 (5 bases). With 9 bases removed from V and 5 bases from J, the gap between germline ends came to 16 bases. The length of the CDR3 is 13 residues. Per germline, CDR1 SNHLY and CDR2 FYNNEI.

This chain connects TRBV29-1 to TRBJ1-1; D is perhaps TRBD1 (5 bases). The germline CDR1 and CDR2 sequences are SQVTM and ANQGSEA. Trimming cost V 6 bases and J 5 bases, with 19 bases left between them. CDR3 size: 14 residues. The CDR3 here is CSVVLGGSRTEAFF. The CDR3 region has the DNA TGCAGCGTGGTCCTGGGGGGTAGTAGGACTGAAGCTTTCTTT.

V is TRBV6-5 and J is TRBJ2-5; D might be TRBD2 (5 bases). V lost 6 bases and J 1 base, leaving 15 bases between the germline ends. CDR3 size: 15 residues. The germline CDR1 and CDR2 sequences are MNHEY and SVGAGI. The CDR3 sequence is CASSPIGDPQETQYF. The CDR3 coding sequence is TGTGCCAGCAGCCCCATCGGGGATCCCCAAGAGACCCAGTACTTC.

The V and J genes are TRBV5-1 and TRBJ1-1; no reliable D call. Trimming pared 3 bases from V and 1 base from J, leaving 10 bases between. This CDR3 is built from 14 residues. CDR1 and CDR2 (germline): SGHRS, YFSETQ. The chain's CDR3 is CASSSIPGNTEAFF. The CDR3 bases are TGCGCCAGCAGCTCCATACCGGGGAACACTGAAGCTTTCTTT. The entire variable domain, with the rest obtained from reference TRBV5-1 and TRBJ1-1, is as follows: KAGVTQTPRYLIKTRGQQVTLSCSPISGHRSVSWYQQTPGQGLQFLFEYFSETQRNKGNFPGRFSGRQFSNSRSEMNVSTLELGDSALYLCASSSIPGNTEAFFGQGTRLTVV.

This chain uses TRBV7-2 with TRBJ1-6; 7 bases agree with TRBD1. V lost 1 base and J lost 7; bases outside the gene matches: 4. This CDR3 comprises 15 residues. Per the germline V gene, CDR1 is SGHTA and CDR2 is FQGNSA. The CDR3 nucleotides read TGTGCCAGCAGCTTAGAGGTCAGGGGGAATTCACCCCTCCACTTT. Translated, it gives CASSLEVRGNSPLHF. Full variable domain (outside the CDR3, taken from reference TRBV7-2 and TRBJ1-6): GAGVSQSPSNKVTEKGKDVELRCDPISGHTALYWYRQSLGQGLEFLIYFQGNSAPDKSGLPSDRFSAERTGGSVSTLTIQRTQQEDSAVYLCASSLEVRGNSPLHFGNGTRLTVT.

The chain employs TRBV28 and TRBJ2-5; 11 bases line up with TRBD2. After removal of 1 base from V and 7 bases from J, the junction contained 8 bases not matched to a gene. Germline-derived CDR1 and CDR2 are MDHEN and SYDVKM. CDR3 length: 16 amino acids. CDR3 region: CASSLLLAGARVTQYF. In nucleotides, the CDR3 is TGTGCCAGCAGTTTATTACTAGCGGGAGCGCGAGTGACCCAGTACTTC.

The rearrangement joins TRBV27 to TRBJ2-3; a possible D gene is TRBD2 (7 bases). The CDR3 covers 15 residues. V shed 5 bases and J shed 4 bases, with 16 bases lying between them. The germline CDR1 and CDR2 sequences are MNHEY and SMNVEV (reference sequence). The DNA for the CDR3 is TGTGCCAGCAGTATTTGGGGAGGGGGGTCAGATACGCAGTATTTT. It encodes CASSIWGGGSDTQYF.

The CDR3 DNA follows: TGTGCCAGCAGCCTCCGGGACAGTCGGGAAAAACTGTTTTTT. Translation: CASSLRDSREKLFF. The J gene is TRBJ1-4, the V gene TRBV28, with TRBD1 identical over 7 bases. This CDR3 has 14 amino acids. Unmatched junction bases numbered 9, after V lost 6 bases and J lost 8 bases. Germline V gene sequence: CDR1 MDHEN, CDR2 SYDVKM.